The rows below give T cell receptor beta chains drawn from one sample of a study of spatial heterogeneity in lung cancer. TCRdb redid the calling of the 5' RACE reads with MiXCR, one entry per CDR3 protein. Among over 70,000 distinct CDR3 sequences listed, about 9.5% were seen once. The material sequenced was PBMCs, taken at follow-up. Source of these receptors: a female donor with early-stage non-small cell lung cancer. Both conserved end residues are part of each CDR3. Fields, in order: V gene, J gene, D gene, clone size, CDR3 protein, CDR3 DNA. The D gene is left open where the match is weak. Rows may omit the clone size; those that give it use once, few, many or a size class.

TRBV29-1	TRBJ2-7	TRBD1	few	CSVRRDRGASYEQYF	TGCAGCGTCAGGAGGGACAGGGGTGCCTCCTACGAGCAGTACTTC
TRBV12-3/TRBV12-4	TRBJ2-2	-	-	CASGRSASTGELFF	TGTGCCAGCGGTCGATCCGCGAGCACCGGGGAGCTGTTTTTT
TRBV20-1	TRBJ2-1	-	many	CSAISVSSYNEQFF	TGCAGTGCTATTTCGGTGAGCTCCTACAATGAGCAGTTCTTC
TRBV14	TRBJ2-1	-	-	CASSQDMSSYNEQFF	TGTGCCAGCAGCCAAGACATGAGCTCCTACAATGAGCAGTTCTTC
TRBV11-2	TRBJ2-3	-	many	CASSSFLPDTQYF	TGTGCCAGCAGCTCCTTCCTGCCAGATACGCAGTATTTT
TRBV4-2	TRBJ2-1	TRBD2	many	CASSQDWREVYNEQFF	TGTGCCAGCAGCCAAGATTGGCGGGAGGTTTACAATGAGCAGTTCTTC
TRBV25-1	TRBJ1-3	-	-	CASSDVSVGNTIYF	TGTGCCAGCAGTGATGTCAGTGTCGGAAACACCATATATTTT
TRBV7-6	TRBJ2-2	-	many	CASSLSAIRELFF	TGTGCCAGCAGCTTATCAGCAATAAGGGAGCTGTTTTTT
TRBV15	TRBJ1-5	-	few	CATSSELTGNQPQHF	TGTGCCACCAGCAGCGAACTTACAGGGAACCAGCCCCAGCATTTT
TRBV11-3	TRBJ2-1	-	many	CASSLVPDGGEQFF	TGTGCCAGCAGCTTAGTGCCCGACGGCGGGGAGCAGTTCTTC
TRBV7-3	TRBJ2-5	-	once	CASSIPGETQYF	TGTGCCAGCAGCATTCCAGGGGAGACCCAGTACTTC
TRBV28	TRBJ1-4	-	many	CASLGAPNEKLFF	TGTGCCAGCTTGGGGGCCCCTAATGAAAAACTGTTTTTT
TRBV7-2	TRBJ2-7	-	many	CASSLTGQLNYEQYF	TGTGCCAGCAGCTTAACCGGGCAGCTTAACTACGAGCAGTACTTC
TRBV20-1	TRBJ1-1	-	many	CSARDANEAFF	TGCAGTGCTAGAGATGCAAACGAAGCTTTCTTT
TRBV28	TRBJ2-7	-	many	CASLSHGQGIGYEQYF	TGTGCCAGCCTTTCCCACGGGCAGGGTATCGGATACGAGCAGTACTTC
TRBV29-1	TRBJ1-4	TRBD1	few	CSVAGTAPEKLFF	TGCAGCGTTGCGGGGACAGCCCCCGAAAAACTGTTTTTT
TRBV6-5	TRBJ2-2	-	-	CASSYKGVFLAPPIYTGELFF	TGTGCCAGCAGTTACAAAGGGGTATTCCTAGCACCACCAATTTACACCGGGGAGCTGTTTTTT
TRBV5-1	TRBJ1-2	-	many	CASSPSFSDRNPRGYTF	TGCGCCAGCAGCCCGAGCTTTTCCGACAGGAACCCTCGTGGCTACACCTTC
TRBV10-3	TRBJ1-2	TRBD1	many	CAISSPDRSWDGYTF	TGTGCCATCAGTAGCCCGGACAGGTCCTGGGATGGCTACACCTTC
TRBV12-3/TRBV12-4	TRBJ1-1	-	-	CASNLGSLGAEAFF	TGTGCCAGCAACCTCGGATCCTTGGGCGCTGAAGCTTTCTTT
TRBV4-1	TRBJ1-1	-	many	CASSQTRRDDTEAFF	TGCGCCAGCAGCCAGACTCGCAGGGACGACACTGAAGCTTTCTTT
TRBV27	TRBJ1-6	-	many	CASSVTQGNSPLHF	TGTGCCAGCAGTGTGACCCAGGGGAATTCACCCCTCCACTTT
TRBV3-1	TRBJ1-1	TRBD1	many	CASSQVDRGRGTEAFF	TGTGCCAGCAGCCAAGTTGACAGGGGACGGGGGACTGAAGCTTTCTTT
TRBV5-1	TRBJ2-5	TRBD2	-	CASSLAGVAGAQETQYF	TGCGCCAGCAGCTTGGCCGGGGTAGCGGGAGCCCAAGAGACCCAGTACTTC
TRBV5-1	TRBJ2-6	-	-	CASSLERPSGANVLTF	TGCGCCAGCAGCTTGGAACGGCCCTCTGGGGCCAACGTCCTGACTTTC
TRBV3-1	TRBJ1-5	-	many	CASSQDRRGHNQPQHF	TGTGCCAGCAGCCAAGATCGGCGGGGACACAATCAGCCCCAGCATTTT
TRBV28	TRBJ2-7	-	many	CASSLSPGLGSLSYEQYF	TGTGCCAGCAGTCTTTCCCCGGGTCTAGGGTCCCTATCCTACGAGCAGTACTTC
TRBV5-1	TRBJ2-5	-	many	CASRVDIALGPQYF	TGCGCCAGCAGGGTGGACATTGCCCTGGGGCCCCAGTACTTC
TRBV18	TRBJ1-2	-	few	CASSPPEAENYGYTF	TGTGCCAGCTCACCACCGGAGGCGGAGAACTATGGCTACACCTTC
TRBV20-1	TRBJ2-7	-	many	CSARRLPYYYEQYF	TGCAGTGCTAGGAGACTACCCTACTACTACGAGCAGTACTTC
TRBV18	TRBJ2-1	TRBD1	many	CASSPRDSYNEQFF	TGTGCCAGCTCACCACGGGACAGCTACAATGAGCAGTTCTTC
TRBV5-1	TRBJ2-1	TRBD2	-	CASRPGLDSYNEQFF	TGCGCCAGCAGACCGGGACTAGACTCCTACAATGAGCAGTTCTTC
TRBV7-2	TRBJ2-3	-	few	CASNPTRDTQYF	TGTGCCAGCAACCCAACCCGGGATACGCAGTATTTT
TRBV11-1	TRBJ2-6	-	few	CASQIRGANVLTF	TGTGCCAGCCAGATTAGGGGGGCCAACGTCCTGACTTTC
TRBV7-6	TRBJ1-4	TRBD1	few	CASSPGQRFWEKLFF	TGTGCCAGCAGCCCGGGACAGCGTTTTTGGGAAAAACTGTTTTTT
TRBV5-1	TRBJ2-4	TRBD1	few	CASSLEGAKDIQYF	TGCGCCAGCAGCTTAGAGGGGGCTAAGGACATTCAGTACTTC
TRBV20-1	TRBJ2-7	TRBD2	-	CSVLGRRGSYEQYF	TGCAGTGTTCTCGGGAGGCGGGGCTCCTACGAGCAGTACTTC
TRBV5-1	TRBJ2-7	-	many	CASSLGPGSTYEQYF	TGCGCCAGCAGCTTGGGCCCCGGGAGCACCTACGAGCAGTACTTC